The 29 T cell receptor beta chains listed next were all sequenced from one sample in a study of cytomegalovirus exposure and HLA in healthy donors. The PCR was carried out with 60 Vbeta primers and 13 Jbeta primers. Profiled with immunoSEQ multiplex PCR; TCRdb holds only in-frame clones, not every one. Here the sample spans some 120,000 clones, 76% being singletons. The specimen was PBMCs. The receptors stem from a man aged 45-65 years in good health and CMV-seronegative.

The sample holds a few counts of this clone. The CDR3 nucleotides read TGTGCCAGCAGCGCTGCGGGACTCATCTACGAGCAGTACTTC. This gives the protein CASSAAGLIYEQYF. The chain joins TRBV7-2 to TRBJ2-7; TRBD2 is a possible D gene (6 bases). Trimming took off 5 bases at V and 3 bases at J, with 14 bases between the two ends. Germline CDR1 reads SGHTA; CDR2 reads FQGNSA. The CDR3 is 14 amino acids.

The chain links TRBV6-5 to TRBJ1-6; tentatively, D is TRBD1 (5 bases). The V end lost 6 bases, the J end lost 7 bases, and 7 bases lay between the germline ends. This CDR3 is 12 amino acids long. CDR1 MNHEY and CDR2 SVGAGI come from the germline V gene. The CDR3 spells CASSRQNSPLHF. Written as DNA, the CDR3 is TGTGCCAGCAGCCGACAGAATTCACCCCTCCACTTT.

The genes are TRBV10-1 and TRBJ1-1, with D tentatively TRBD1 (5 bases). Germline V gene sequence: CDR1 WNHNN, CDR2 SYGVQD (reference sequence). The CDR3 covers 13 residues. V was shortened by 6 bases and J by 1 base, with 9 bases between the two germline ends. This CDR3 reads CASRLTENTEAFF. The CDR3 coding sequence is TGCGCCAGCAGGTTGACAGAGAACACTGAAGCTTTCTTT.

The CDR3, as DNA: TGTGCCAGCAGCTTGCAGGGGGCAGCTAACTATGGCTACACCTTC. The encoded protein is CASSLQGAANYGYTF. The chain joins TRBV5-6 to TRBJ1-2; TRBD1 matches at 8 bases. CDR3 size: 15 residues. V lost 1 base and J lost 0; bases outside the gene matches: 2. From germline, CDR1 is SGHDT and CDR2 YYEEEE.

V and J are TRBV19 and TRBJ2-7, with a tentative D call TRBD2 (5 bases). V dropped 0 bases and J dropped 7 bases, with 22 bases sitting between them. In germline, CDR1 is LNHDA, CDR2 SQIVND (reference sequence). This CDR3 comprises 17 residues. This CDR3 reads CASSIDPRAGTYVEQYF. Here the CDR3 DNA reads TGTGCCAGTAGTATAGATCCGAGGGCCGGCACCTACGTGGAGCAGTACTTC.

The rearrangement joins TRBV4-2 to TRBJ2-2, with 13 bases matching TRBD2. CDR1 is LGHNA and CDR2 is YNFKEQ in the germline V gene. The trim removed 4 bases at V and 4 bases at J, leaving 3 bases unmatched. This CDR3 is 16 amino acids long. CDR3 coding DNA: TGTGCCAGCAGCCGCGGGACTAGCGGGGCCACCGGGGAGCTGTTTTTT. Its protein product is CASSRGTSGATGELFF.

The chain links TRBV11-1 to TRBJ1-2; TRBD1 agrees at 7 bases. Germline V gene sequence: CDR1 SGHAT, CDR2 FQDESV (reference sequence). With 4 bases clipped from V and 7 bases from J, the junction kept 9 bases outside the gene matches. CDR3 length: 14 residues. This CDR3 is CASSSDRSPRGYTF. The CDR3 DNA sequence: TGTGCCAGCAGCTCGGACAGGTCCCCCCGTGGCTACACCTTC.

In its sample, this clone was seen a few times. The chain has TRBV19 and TRBJ1-5; TRBD1 aligns across 7 bases. Germline CDR1 is LNHDA and CDR2 is SQIVND (reference sequence). V lost 3 bases to trimming and J lost 3 bases; unmatched junction nucleotides: 11. The CDR3 is made up of 17 amino acids. The CDR3 loop is CASSIRTGFSFNQPQHF. The CDR3, as DNA: TGTGCCAGTAGTATCCGGACAGGTTTTAGCTTCAATCAGCCCCAGCATTTT.

This chain uses TRBV30 with TRBJ1-6; 10 nucleotides agree with TRBD1. The CDR3 is 16 amino acids. Trimming removed 0 bases from V and 7 bases from J; junction bases left unmatched: 6. Germline loops: CDR1 GTSNPN, CDR2 SVGIG (reference sequence). CDR3 protein: CAWSVLRTGGNSPLHF. CDR3 in DNA: TGTGCCTGGAGTGTACTGAGGACAGGGGGGAATTCACCCCTCCACTTT.

In its sample, this clone was seen a few times. The V call is TRBV9, the J call TRBJ2-1, with 9 bases matching TRBD2. After removal of 0 bases from V and 4 bases from J, the junction contained 2 bases not matched to a gene. CDR1 is SGDLS and CDR2 is YYNGEE in the germline V gene. CDR3 length: 15 residues. CDR3 residues: CASSVGLAEYNEQFF. The CDR3 coding sequence is TGTGCCAGCAGCGTAGGACTAGCGGAGTACAATGAGCAGTTCTTC.

The chain combines TRBV7-9 with TRBJ1-1; 11 positions match TRBD1. V shed 5 bases and J 4 bases; nucleotides not matched to a gene: 6. The germline gives CDR1 SEHNR, CDR2 FQNEAQ (reference sequence). This CDR3 is 15 amino acids long. CDR3 residues: CASSITGTGGTEAFF. For the CDR3, the DNA is TGTGCCAGCAGCATCACCGGGACAGGGGGCACTGAAGCTTTCTTT.

This chain connects TRBV2 to TRBJ2-1; 7 nucleotides match TRBD2. Germline trimming cut 7 bases from V and 1 base from J; bases unmatched to any gene: 1. Per germline, CDR1 SNHLY and CDR2 FYNNEI. This CDR3 contains 13 residues. The CDR3 region is CASNGGSYNEQFF. The CDR3 DNA reads TGTGCCAGCAACGGGGGGTCCTACAATGAGCAGTTCTTC.

This clone was counted between two and nine times. The chain links TRBV27 to TRBJ2-3; D gene uncertain. CDR1 MNHEY and CDR2 SMNVEV come from the germline V gene (reference sequence). The CDR3 loop spans 14 amino acids. V shed 0 bases and J shed 0 bases, with 4 bases lying between them. The CDR3 loop is CASSLSRSTDTQYF. CDR3 bases: TGTGCCAGCAGTTTATCCCGGAGCACAGATACGCAGTATTTT.

This chain uses TRBV9 with TRBJ2-3; the match to TRBD2 covers 8 bases. Losses at the gene ends were 3 bases for V and 6 bases for J; bases not matched to a gene: 6. The CDR3 spans 14 residues. In germline, CDR1 is SGDLS, CDR2 YYNGEE. The CDR3 protein is CASSGGLATDTQYF. As DNA, the CDR3 is TGTGCCAGCAGCGGCGGACTAGCAACCGATACGCAGTATTTT. Variable domain in full (rest from reference TRBV9 and TRBJ2-3): DSGVTQTPKHLITATGQRVTLRCSPRSGDLSVYWYQQSLDQGLQFLIQYYNGEERAKGNILERFSAQQFPDLHSELNLSSLELGDSALYFCASSGGLATDTQYFGPGTRLTVL.

The gene calls are TRBV11-2 and TRBJ2-5; 12 bases agree with TRBD2. J gave up 3 bases and V 5 bases, and 13 bases lay outside the gene matches. CDR3 size: 18 residues. Germline loops: CDR1 SGHAT, CDR2 FQNNGV. The CDR3 is CASSKLAGGYYTEETQYF. The CDR3 coding sequence is TGTGCCAGCAGCAAACTAGCGGGGGGCTATTATACCGAAGAGACCCAGTACTTC.

The chain couples TRBV6-1 to TRBJ1-1; TRBD1 is a possible D gene (5 bases). This CDR3 spans 14 amino acids. From germline, CDR1 is MNHNS and CDR2 SASEGT. V was pared by 7 bases and J by 4 bases, with 16 bases between. The CDR3 region is CASTNPGRGTEAFF. The DNA for the CDR3 is TGTGCCAGCACCAACCCTGGGAGGGGCACTGAAGCTTTCTTT.

This chain uses TRBV5-1 with TRBJ2-5; the D is unclear. Trimming stripped 0 bases from V and 4 bases from J, with 7 bases between. The germline V gene encodes CDR1 SGHRS and CDR2 YFSETQ. The CDR3 extends over 13 amino acids. CDR3 sequence (DNA): TGCGCCAGCAGCTTGGGGGCAGCAGAGACCCAGTACTTC. Its protein product is CASSLGAAETQYF.

This sequence joins TRBV6-5 and TRBJ1-2, with TRBD1 matching over 9 bases. The germline gives CDR1 MNHEY, CDR2 SVGAGI. V lost 5 bases to trimming and J lost 3 bases; unmatched junction nucleotides: 7. The CDR3 runs 15 residues. The CDR3 spells CASSPGGQGDYGYTF. Here the CDR3 DNA reads TGTGCCAGCAGTCCAGGGGGACAGGGCGACTATGGCTACACCTTC.

V gene TRBV6-6 combines with J gene TRBJ2-5; tentative D call: TRBD2 (6 bases). The CDR3 has 15 residues. Trimming pared 2 bases from V and 2 bases from J, leaving 12 bases between. Per the germline V gene, CDR1 is MNHNY and CDR2 is SVGAGI (reference sequence). Here the CDR3 DNA reads TGTGCCAGCAGTTACGATCGTAGCGGACAAGAGACCCAGTACTTC. Translation: CASSYDRSGQETQYF.

This clone was seen only once. The chain employs TRBV5-6 and TRBJ2-7, with 8 positions matching TRBD2. The CDR3 spans 16 residues. The V segment lost 2 bases and the J segment 0 bases; nucleotides outside the gene matches: 7. Germline values: CDR1 SGHDT, CDR2 YYEEEE. The CDR3: CASSFLETSDSYEQYF. As DNA, the CDR3 is TGTGCCAGCAGCTTCCTTGAGACTAGCGACTCCTACGAGCAGTACTTC.

The chain has TRBV5-4 and TRBJ2-1, with D maybe TRBD1 (6 bases). The germline V gene encodes CDR1 SGHNT and CDR2 YYREEE (reference sequence). CDR3 size: 18 residues. V was shortened by 0 bases and J by 2 bases, with 18 bases between the two germline ends. CDR3 coding DNA: TGTGCCAGCAGCTTGGAGGGACCGTCGGACAGAGCCTACAATGAGCAGTTCTTC. Translating gives CASSLEGPSDRAYNEQFF.

The chain couples TRBV7-7 to TRBJ1-1; D uncertain. V was trimmed by 2 bases and J by 1 base, leaving 5 bases between them. CDR3 length equals 13 residues. Per the germline V gene, CDR1 is SSHAT and CDR2 is FNYEAQ (reference sequence). CDR3 sequence (DNA): TGTGCCAGCAGCTTATCCAAGAACACTGAAGCTTTCTTT. It translates to CASSLSKNTEAFF.

The chain couples TRBV4-1 to TRBJ1-2; D not certain. The CDR3 is made up of 15 amino acids. With 3 bases removed from V and 4 bases from J, the gap between germline ends came to 15 bases. Germline assignment: CDR1 MGHRA and CDR2 YSYEKL. CDR3 loop: CASSHHPPSVYGYTF. The CDR3 bases are TGCGCCAGCAGCCACCACCCTCCTAGCGTCTATGGCTACACCTTC.

The chain uses TRBV19 and TRBJ1-6, with D possibly TRBD1 on 6 matching bases. The CDR3 loop spans 16 amino acids. CDR1 and CDR2 from the germline V gene are LNHDA and SQIVND (reference sequence). V was cut by 6 bases and J by 1 base, with 13 bases left in between. CDR3 loop: CASSTGQGSYNSPLHF. CDR3 nucleotides: TGTGCCAGTAGCACGGGTCAGGGGTCCTATAATTCACCCCTCCACTTT. Based on the CDR3 plus reference TRBV19 and TRBJ1-6, the full variable domain is DGGITQSPKYLFRKEGQNVTLSCEQNLNHDAMYWYRQDPGQGLRLIYYSQIVNDFQKGDIAEGYSVSREKKESFPLTVTSAQKNPTAFYLCASSTGQGSYNSPLHFGNGTRLTVT.

The chain recombines TRBV28 with TRBJ1-5, with D maybe TRBD1 (5 bases). V lost 1 base to trimming and J lost 2 bases, with 12 bases between them. Germline loops: CDR1 MDHEN, CDR2 SYDVKM. CDR3 length: 16 amino acids. The CDR3 sequence is CASSLSQDGGNQPQHF. DNA of the CDR3: TGTGCCAGCAGTTTATCACAGGACGGTGGCAATCAGCCCCAGCATTTT.

The gene calls are TRBV11-1 and TRBJ2-1; weak D call: TRBD2 (7 bases). The V gene's germline CDR1 is SGHAT and CDR2 FQDESV (reference sequence). Trimming removed 7 bases at V and 4 bases at J, with 17 bases between. The CDR3 covers 15 residues. CDR3 in DNA: TGTGCCAGCACCCAATCGGGGGGCCCTTACAATGAGCAGTTCTTC. Its protein is CASTQSGGPYNEQFF.

The rearrangement links TRBV6-1 to TRBJ1-5; D possibly corresponds to TRBD1 (6 bases). Germline values: CDR1 MNHNS, CDR2 SASEGT. This CDR3 has 17 amino acids. V lost 0 bases and J 1 base, leaving 13 bases between the germline ends. CDR3 sequence: CASSEALPGQSNQPQHF. Written as DNA, the CDR3 is TGTGCCAGCAGTGAAGCGCTTCCAGGACAGAGCAATCAGCCCCAGCATTTT.

In regard to this clone: One junction end does not reproduce the germline sequence, and a read error may be involved. The rearrangement joins TRBV5-4 to TRBJ1-1; no firm D call. The CDR3 contains 15 residues. Germline V CDR1 and CDR2: SGHNT, YYREEE (reference sequence). The DNA for the CDR3 is TGTGCCAGCAGCTTGGACCCCCTTGCAGGCGCTGAAGCTCTCTTT. Residues: CASSLDPLAGAEALF.

This clone came up a few times. This chain joins TRBV29-1 and TRBJ1-1; D uncertain. This CDR3 has 13 amino acids. CDR1 is SQVTM and CDR2 is ANQGSEA in the germline V gene. The V end was cut by 4 bases, the J end by 3 bases, with 12 bases between. This chain's CDR3 is CSVVSVLDTEAFF. The CDR3 region has the DNA TGCAGCGTTGTAAGCGTCCTGGACACTGAAGCTTTCTTT.